This T cell receptor (beta chain) emerged from a study of breast tumors, draining lymph nodes, adjacent tissues. MiXCR, run by TCRdb on the multiplex PCR reads, gives a single entry per CDR3 protein. The sample comprises about 14,000 distinct CDR3 sequences, roughly 50% of which are singletons, and about 30% rests with the top ten. CDR1 and CDR2 (germline): KGHDR, SFDVKD. CDR3 size: 9 residues. V was shortened by 5 bases and J by 15 bases, with 7 bases between the two germline ends. This chain links TRBV24-1 with TRBJ2-1, with D unresolved. The sequence was collected from a female donor with breast cancer. Some clones in this sample may be carry-over from other donors' samples. The sequencing input was tumor-adjacent breast tissue. The CDR3 sequence: CATSVLRFF. CDR3 in DNA: TGTGCCACCAGTGTCCTCCGGTTCTTC.